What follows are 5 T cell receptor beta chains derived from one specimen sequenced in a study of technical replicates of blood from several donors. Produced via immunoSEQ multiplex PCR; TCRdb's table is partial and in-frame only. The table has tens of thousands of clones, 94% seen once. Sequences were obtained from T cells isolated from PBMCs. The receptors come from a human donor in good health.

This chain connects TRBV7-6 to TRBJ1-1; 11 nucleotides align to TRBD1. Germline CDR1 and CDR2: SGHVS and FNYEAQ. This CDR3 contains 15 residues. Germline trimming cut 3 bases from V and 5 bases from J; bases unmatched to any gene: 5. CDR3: CASSFPGTGGTEAFF. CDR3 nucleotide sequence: TGTGCCAGCAGCTTTCCCGGGACAGGGGGAACTGAAGCTTTCTTT.

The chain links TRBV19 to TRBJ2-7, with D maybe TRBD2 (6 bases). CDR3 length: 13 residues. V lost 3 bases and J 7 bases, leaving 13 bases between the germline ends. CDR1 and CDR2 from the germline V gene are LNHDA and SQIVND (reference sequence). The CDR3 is CASSMGGEWEQYF. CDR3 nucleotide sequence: TGTGCCAGTAGTATGGGCGGGGAGTGGGAGCAGTACTTC. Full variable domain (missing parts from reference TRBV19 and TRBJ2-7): DGGITQSPKYLFRKEGQNVTLSCEQNLNHDAMYWYRQDPGQGLRLIYYSQIVNDFQKGDIAEGYSVSREKKESFPLTVTSAQKNPTAFYLCASSMGGEWEQYFGPGTRLTVT.

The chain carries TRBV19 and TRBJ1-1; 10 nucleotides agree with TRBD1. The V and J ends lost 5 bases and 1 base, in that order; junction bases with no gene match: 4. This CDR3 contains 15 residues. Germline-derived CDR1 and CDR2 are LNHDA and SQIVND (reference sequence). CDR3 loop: CASSFRDRGNTEAFF. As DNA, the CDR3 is TGTGCCAGTAGTTTCAGGGACAGGGGGAACACTGAAGCTTTCTTT.

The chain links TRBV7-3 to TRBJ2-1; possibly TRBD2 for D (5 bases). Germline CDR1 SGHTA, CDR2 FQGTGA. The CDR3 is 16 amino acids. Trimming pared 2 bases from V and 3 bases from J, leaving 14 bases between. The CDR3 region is CASSLDPGSLYNEQFF. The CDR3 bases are TGTGCCAGCAGCTTAGATCCGGGGAGCCTCTACAATGAGCAGTTCTTC.

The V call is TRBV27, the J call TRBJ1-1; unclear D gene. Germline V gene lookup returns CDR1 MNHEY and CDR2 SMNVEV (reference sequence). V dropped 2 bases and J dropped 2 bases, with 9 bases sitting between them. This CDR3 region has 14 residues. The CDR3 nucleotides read TGTGCCAGCAGTTTACCGGGTAGTAACACTGAAGCTTTCTTT. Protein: CASSLPGSNTEAFF.